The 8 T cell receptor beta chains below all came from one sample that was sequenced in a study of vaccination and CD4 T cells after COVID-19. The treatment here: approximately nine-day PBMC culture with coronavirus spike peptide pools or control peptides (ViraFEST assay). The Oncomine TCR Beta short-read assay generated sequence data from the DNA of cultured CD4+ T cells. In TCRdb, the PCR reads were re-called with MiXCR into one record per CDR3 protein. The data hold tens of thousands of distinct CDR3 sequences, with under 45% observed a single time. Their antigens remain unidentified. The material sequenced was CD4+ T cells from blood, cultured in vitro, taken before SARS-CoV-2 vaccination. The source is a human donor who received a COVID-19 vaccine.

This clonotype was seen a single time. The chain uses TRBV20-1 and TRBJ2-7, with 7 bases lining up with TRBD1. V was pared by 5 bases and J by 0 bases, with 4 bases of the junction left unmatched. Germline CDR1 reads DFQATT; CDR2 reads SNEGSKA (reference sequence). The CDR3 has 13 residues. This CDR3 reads CSAGGQVSYEQYF. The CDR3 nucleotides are TGCAGTGCTGGCGGACAGGTCTCCTACGAGCAGTACTTC.

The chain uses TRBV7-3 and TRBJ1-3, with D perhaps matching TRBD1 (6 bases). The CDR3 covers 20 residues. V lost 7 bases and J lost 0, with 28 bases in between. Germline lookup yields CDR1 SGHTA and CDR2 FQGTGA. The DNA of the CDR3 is TGTGCCAGCAAATTCCCTCGGAGGGGGACTCAATCGAGCTCTGGAAACACCATATATTTT. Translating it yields CASKFPRRGTQSSSGNTIYF. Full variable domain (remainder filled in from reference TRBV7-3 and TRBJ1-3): GAGVSQTPSNKVTEKGKYVELRCDPISGHTALYWYRQSLGQGPEFLIYFQGTGAADDSGLPNDRFFAVRPEGSVSTLKIQRTERGDSAVYLCASKFPRRGTQSSSGNTIYFGEGSWLTVV.

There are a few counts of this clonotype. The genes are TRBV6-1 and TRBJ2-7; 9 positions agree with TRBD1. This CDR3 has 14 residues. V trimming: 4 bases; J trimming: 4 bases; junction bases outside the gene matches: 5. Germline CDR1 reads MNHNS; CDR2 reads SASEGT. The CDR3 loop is CASSGDRGSYEQYF. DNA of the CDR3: TGTGCCAGCAGTGGAGACAGGGGGTCGTACGAGCAGTACTTC.

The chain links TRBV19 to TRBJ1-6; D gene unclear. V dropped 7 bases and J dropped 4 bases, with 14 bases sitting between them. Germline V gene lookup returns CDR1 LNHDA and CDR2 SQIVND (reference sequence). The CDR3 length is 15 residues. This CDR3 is CASKSRSGYNSPLHF. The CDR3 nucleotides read TGTGCCAGTAAAAGCCGTTCGGGGTATAATTCACCCCTCCACTTT. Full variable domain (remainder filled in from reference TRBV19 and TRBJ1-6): DGGITQSPKYLFRKEGQNVTLSCEQNLNHDAMYWYRQDPGQGLRLIYYSQIVNDFQKGDIAEGYSVSREKKESFPLTVTSAQKNPTAFYLCASKSRSGYNSPLHFGNGTRLTVT.

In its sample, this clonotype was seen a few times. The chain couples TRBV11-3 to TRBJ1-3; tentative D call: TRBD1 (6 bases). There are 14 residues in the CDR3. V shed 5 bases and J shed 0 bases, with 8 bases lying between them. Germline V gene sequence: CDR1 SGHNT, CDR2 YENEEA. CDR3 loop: CASSPRGSGNTIYF. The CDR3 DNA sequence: TGTGCCAGCAGCCCCAGGGGCTCTGGAAACACCATATATTTT.

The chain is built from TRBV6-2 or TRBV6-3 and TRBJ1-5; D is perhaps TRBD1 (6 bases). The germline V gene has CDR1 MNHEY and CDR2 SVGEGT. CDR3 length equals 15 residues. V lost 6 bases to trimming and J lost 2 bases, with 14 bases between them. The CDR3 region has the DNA TGTGCCAGCAGGGAGGTGGCAGGGGGCAATCAGCCCCAGCATTTT. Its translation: CASREVAGGNQPQHF.

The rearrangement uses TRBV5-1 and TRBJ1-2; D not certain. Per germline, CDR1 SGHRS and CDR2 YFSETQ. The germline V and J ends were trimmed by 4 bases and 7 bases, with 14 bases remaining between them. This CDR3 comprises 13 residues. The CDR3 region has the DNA TGCGCCAGCAGCATACGAGGTGGGAGTGGCTACACCTTC. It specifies CASSIRGGSGYTF.

Here the CDR3 reads CASRRDRPNTEAFF. CDR3 in DNA: TGTGCCAGCCGGAGGGACAGGCCGAACACTGAAGCTTTCTTT. This chain links TRBV19 with TRBJ1-1; 8 positions agree with TRBD1. Trimming removed 9 bases from V and 1 base from J; junction bases left unmatched: 7. The CDR3 covers 14 residues. CDR1 is LNHDA and CDR2 is SQIVND in the germline V gene (reference sequence).